One sample yielded the 10 T cell receptor beta chains listed below, sequenced in a study of blood T cell repertoires in COVID-19. Assay used: immunoSEQ multiplex PCR; TCRdb lists only in-frame clones, some missing. The top ten hold approximately 6.8% of the sample, which has around 250,000 clones, around 86% seen once. Sample: peripheral blood. The receptors come from a woman between 65 and 79 years old with active or convalescent COVID-19.

This clone was detected only once. The rearrangement links TRBV27 to TRBJ1-1, with D possibly being TRBD1 (5 bases). V lost 4 bases and J 2 bases, leaving 8 bases between the germline ends. Germline CDR1 and CDR2: MNHEY and SMNVEV (reference sequence). CDR3 size: 13 residues. This chain's CDR3 is CASSYGGNTEAFF. CDR3 nucleotide sequence: TGTGCCAGCAGTTACGGGGGTAACACTGAAGCTTTCTTT.

The rearrangement links TRBV7-3 to TRBJ2-5; a weak D match, TRBD1 (5 bases). V was trimmed by 5 bases and J by 2 bases, leaving 15 bases between them. The CDR3 runs 15 residues. Germline V gives CDR1 SGHTA, CDR2 FQGTGA. CDR3 nucleotide sequence: TGTGCCAGCAGCCGACTCGGACACGCTCAAGAGACCCAGTACTTC. It is translated as CASSRLGHAQETQYF.

V gene TRBV9 combines with J gene TRBJ1-3; the D is unclear. Germline V lookup: CDR1 SGDLS, CDR2 YYNGEE. V was clipped by 7 bases and J by 0 bases, with 11 bases between them. The CDR3 contains 14 residues. In DNA, the CDR3 is TGTGCCAGCGAAGGACGGGGCTCTGGAAACACCATATATTTT. Translating it yields CASEGRGSGNTIYF. Using reference TRBV9 and TRBJ1-3 for the parts outside the CDR3, the full variable domain is DSGVTQTPKHLITATGQRVTLRCSPRSGDLSVYWYQQSLDQGLQFLIQYYNGEERAKGNILERFSAQQFPDLHSELNLSSLELGDSALYFCASEGRGSGNTIYFGEGSWLTVV.

This clone has only one observation. The rearrangement joins TRBV6-1 to TRBJ1-1; no firm D call. Between the trimmed V and J ends, which lost 1 base and 11 bases, there was a span of 14 bases. CDR1 and CDR2 (germline): MNHNS, SASEGT. The length of the CDR3 is 13 residues. As DNA, the CDR3 is TGTGCCAGCAGTGAAGGATTTATACGGCGGGCTTTCTTT. It specifies CASSEGFIRRAFF.

This clone is a singleton in its sample. This chain links TRBV27 with TRBJ2-5; the match to TRBD1 covers 10 bases. This CDR3 contains 17 residues. The V gene end was trimmed by 5 bases and the J gene end by 5 bases; junction bases not matched to a gene: 14. Germline assignment: CDR1 MNHEY and CDR2 SMNVEV (reference sequence). In nucleotides, the CDR3 is TGTGCCAGCAGTCCGCGCTTCGGGACAGGGGTTGACGAGACCCAGTACTTC. Amino acids: CASSPRFGTGVDETQYF.

The CDR3 loop reads CASRLGNTGELFF. CDR3 in DNA: TGTGCCAGTCGACTAGGGAACACCGGGGAGCTGTTTTTT. The V call is TRBV19, the J call TRBJ2-2; TRBD2 is a possible D gene (6 bases). In germline, CDR1 is LNHDA, CDR2 SQIVND (reference sequence). The CDR3 extends over 13 amino acids. The ends were cut back, 8 bases at V and 1 base at J, with 8 bases in the middle.

The chain links TRBV7-9 to TRBJ1-4; D gene uncertain. This CDR3 spans 15 amino acids. V lost 7 bases and J lost 7, with 19 bases in between. The V gene's germline CDR1 is SEHNR and CDR2 FQNEAQ (reference sequence). The chain's CDR3 is CASTKGGREAEKLFF. CDR3 sequence (DNA): TGTGCCAGCACCAAGGGAGGTCGAGAGGCTGAAAAACTGTTTTTT.

The V and J genes are TRBV18 and TRBJ1-1, with D unclear. Between the trimmed V and J ends, which lost 3 bases and 5 bases, there was a span of 10 bases. Germline V gives CDR1 KGHSH, CDR2 LQKENI. The CDR3 has 13 residues. As DNA, the CDR3 is TGTGCCAGCTCACCCGCTCCGGGGACTGAAGCTTTCTTT. It is translated as CASSPAPGTEAFF.

This clone appeared once. This chain uses TRBV27 with TRBJ2-3; TRBD2 matches at 11 bases. Germline V lookup: CDR1 MNHEY, CDR2 SMNVEV (reference sequence). The CDR3 covers 20 residues. J was trimmed by 5 bases and V by 3 bases; bases with no gene match: 19. This CDR3 reads CASSFYPGLAGGLSRDTQYF. CDR3 DNA: TGTGCCAGCAGTTTTTATCCTGGCCTAGCGGGGGGCTTGAGTCGAGATACGCAGTATTTT.

This chain uses TRBV11-2 with TRBJ2-1; the match to TRBD2 covers 13 bases. Germline-derived CDR1 and CDR2 are SGHAT and FQNNGV. Unmatched junction bases numbered 7, after V lost 5 bases and J lost 3 bases. This CDR3 is built from 17 residues. Here the CDR3 DNA reads TGTGCCAGCAGCCCCCGACGGACTAGCGGGGGCTACAATGAGCAGTTCTTC. Translation gives CASSPRRTSGGYNEQFF.